These T cell receptor beta chains were read from a single sample in a study of technical replicates of blood from several donors. Here immunoSEQ multiplex PCR was the method, and the copy in TCRdb shows in-frame clones only, minus some. In the table there are 60,000 to 70,000 clones, roughly 98% of which are singletons. The sample taken for sequencing was T cells isolated from PBMCs. Receptors were obtained from a human donor in good health. Both conserved end residues are part of each CDR3.

>TRBV5-1|15
CASSLWGSMNTEAFF
>TRBV5-4|13
CASSPGTRHEQYF
>TRBV9|14
CASSVHLDSYGYTF
>TRBV6-1|13
CASSEQFSYEQYF
>TRBV19|14
CASSSTSGLYEQYF
>TRBV6-5|15
CASSPGTGGYYGYTF
>TRBV5-1|15
CASSLGQGSDNEQFF
>TRBV27|14
CASSLGGSGETQYF
>TRBV11-2|15
CASSSLTGNTGELFF
>TRBV18|13
CASRPTTGDGYTF
>TRBV28|14
CASSSNQALDEQYF
>TRBV4-1|14
CASSQGRLALEQFF
>TRBV6-5|12
CASRSTAYGYTF
>TRBV5-1|15
CASSQGTGGYNEQFF
>TRBV5-1|13
CASSLPGGYEQYF
>TRBV5-6|14
CASSLVSVGETQYF
>TRBV19|17
CASSPRNEWYSNQPQHF
>TRBV5-4|16
CASSLATFSMNTEAFF
>TRBV7-9|18
CASSSPPGGGAGTGELFF
>TRBV5-4|14
CASSPDRALETQYF
>TRBV27|17
CASSLLRTGTSIGEQFF
>TRBV21-1|18
CASSPRWWRQGRDYGYTF
>TRBV10-3|17
CAISEAEQGVGNQPQHF
>TRBV9|13
CASTQTTRGALFF
>TRBV30|16
CAWSPDRGTDNSPLHF
>TRBV5-4|14
CASSPGRGTGELFF
>TRBV6-5|14
CASSTGNSNQPQHF
>TRBV27|15
CASSLSILFPYGYTF
>TRBV10-1|13
CASSSGDTGELFF
>TRBV7-3|14
CASSASPRVDTQYF
>TRBV5-1|15
CASSHIRAADTEAFF
>TRBV10-2|14
CASGGVVLSETQYF
>TRBV29-1|18
CSVERGLGSTGAPTEAFF
>TRBV5-1|13
CASRAATNEKLFF
>TRBV6-1|14
CASSDGGAQETQYF
>TRBV28|17
CASRGGTSGSPPDTQYF
>TRBV30|13
CACSQGRDEKLFF
>TRBV5-1|17
CASSGLDRGLSQTEAFF
>TRBV12-5|19
CASGLVLGALTPTNEKLFF
>TRBV11-2|14
CASSSQGSWTEAFF
>TRBV11-2|14
CASSLGGSYREQYF
>TRBV6-5|14
CASRSGGPVNEQFF
>TRBV11-1|14
CASSWTSGSHEQYF
>TRBV5-4|13
CASSIGQFYEQYF
>TRBV7-6|12
CASSFRGQEQFF
>TRBV5-6|14
CASSPPGANTEAFF
>TRBV5-1|17
CASNDLPGQGVAVEQYF
>TRBV7-2|15
CASSRLVSSYNEQFF
>TRBV2|12
CASRSLADEQYF
>TRBV7-2|15
CASSFSSGMGETQYF
>TRBV2|17
CASSDRALSNGDTEAFF
>TRBV6-1|15
CASRTGFGSSYEQYF
>TRBV7-9|18
CASSARQGASVNTGELFF
>TRBV7-9|16
CAWRRRLAGGTDTQYF
>TRBV6-6|16
CASSFALRAGGETQYF
>TRBV7-9|15
CASSPRTSVTYEQYF